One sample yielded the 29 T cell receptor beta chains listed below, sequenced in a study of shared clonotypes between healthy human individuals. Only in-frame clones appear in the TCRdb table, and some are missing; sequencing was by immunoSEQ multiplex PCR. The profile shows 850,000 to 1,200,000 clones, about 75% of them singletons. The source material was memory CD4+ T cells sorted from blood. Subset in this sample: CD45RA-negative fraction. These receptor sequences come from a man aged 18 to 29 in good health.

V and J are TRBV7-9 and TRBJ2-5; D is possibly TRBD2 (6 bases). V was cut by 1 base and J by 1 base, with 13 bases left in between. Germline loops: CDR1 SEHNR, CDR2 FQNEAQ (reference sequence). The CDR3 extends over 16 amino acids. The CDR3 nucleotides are TGTGCCAGCAGCTTAGTTGGTAGCGGTCCCCAAGAGACCCAGTACTTC. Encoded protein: CASSLVGSGPQETQYF.

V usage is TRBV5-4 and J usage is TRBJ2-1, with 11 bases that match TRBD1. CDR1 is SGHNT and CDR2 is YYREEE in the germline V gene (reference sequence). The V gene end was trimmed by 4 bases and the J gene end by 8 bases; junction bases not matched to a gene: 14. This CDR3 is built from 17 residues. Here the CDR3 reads CASSQPKDRGLRDEQFF. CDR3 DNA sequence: TGTGCCAGCAGCCAACCTAAGGACAGGGGGCTTCGCGATGAGCAGTTCTTC.

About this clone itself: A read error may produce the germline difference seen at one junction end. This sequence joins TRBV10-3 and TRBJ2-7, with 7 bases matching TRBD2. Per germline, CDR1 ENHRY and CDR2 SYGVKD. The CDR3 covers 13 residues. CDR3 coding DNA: TGCCGAGTACAACCTAGCGGCTCCTACGAGCAGTACTTC. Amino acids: CRVQPSGSYEQYF.

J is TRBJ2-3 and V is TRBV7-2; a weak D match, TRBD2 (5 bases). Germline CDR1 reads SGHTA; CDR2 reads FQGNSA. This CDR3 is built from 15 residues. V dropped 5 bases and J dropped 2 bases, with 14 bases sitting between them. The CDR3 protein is CASSQRLHLTDTQYF. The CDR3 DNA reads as TGTGCCAGCAGCCAGAGACTACACCTCACAGATACGCAGTATTTT.

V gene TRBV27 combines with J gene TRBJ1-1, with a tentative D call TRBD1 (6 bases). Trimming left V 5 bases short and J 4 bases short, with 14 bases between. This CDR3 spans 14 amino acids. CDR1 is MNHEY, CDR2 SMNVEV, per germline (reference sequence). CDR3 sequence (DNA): TGTGCCAGCAGTCAACGCCGGGACACCACTGAAGCTTTCTTT. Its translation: CASSQRRDTTEAFF.

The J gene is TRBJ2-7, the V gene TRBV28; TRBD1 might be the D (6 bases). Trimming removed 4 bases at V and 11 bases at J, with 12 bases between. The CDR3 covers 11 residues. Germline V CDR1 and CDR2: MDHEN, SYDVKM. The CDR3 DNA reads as TGTGCCAGCAGTTCACAGGGCTTGGAGTACTTC. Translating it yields CASSSQGLEYF.

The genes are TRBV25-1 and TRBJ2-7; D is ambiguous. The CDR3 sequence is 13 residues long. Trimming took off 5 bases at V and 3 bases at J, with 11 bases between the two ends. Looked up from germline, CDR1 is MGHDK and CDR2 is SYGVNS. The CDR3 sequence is CASSMTENYEQYF. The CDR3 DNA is TGTGCCAGCAGTATGACGGAGAACTACGAGCAGTACTTC.

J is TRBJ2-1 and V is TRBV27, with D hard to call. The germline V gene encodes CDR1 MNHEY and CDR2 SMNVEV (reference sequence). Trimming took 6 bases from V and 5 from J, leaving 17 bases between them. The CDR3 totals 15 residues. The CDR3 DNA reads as TGTGCCAGCAGCCCGGATTTCGGCCGTAACAATGAGCAGTTCTTC. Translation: CASSPDFGRNNEQFF.

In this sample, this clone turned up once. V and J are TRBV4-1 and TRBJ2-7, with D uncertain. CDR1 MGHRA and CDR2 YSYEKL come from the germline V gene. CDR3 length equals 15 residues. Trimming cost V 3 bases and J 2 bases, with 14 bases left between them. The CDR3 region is CASSHRYPQPYEQYF. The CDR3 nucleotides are TGCGCCAGCAGCCACAGGTACCCTCAACCCTACGAGCAGTACTTC.

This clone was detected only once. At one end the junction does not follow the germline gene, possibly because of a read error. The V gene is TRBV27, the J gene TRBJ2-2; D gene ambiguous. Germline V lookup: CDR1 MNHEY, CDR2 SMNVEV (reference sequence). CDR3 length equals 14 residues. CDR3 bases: TGTGCCAGCAGTTTTCGGGTGAACCCCGGGGAGCTGTTTTTT. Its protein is CASSFRVNPGELFF.

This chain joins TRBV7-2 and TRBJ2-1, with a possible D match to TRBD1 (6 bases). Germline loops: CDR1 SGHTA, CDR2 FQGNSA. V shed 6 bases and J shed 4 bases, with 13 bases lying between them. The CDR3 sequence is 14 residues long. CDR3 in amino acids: CASRGTNYYNEQFF. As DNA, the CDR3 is TGTGCCAGCAGAGGGACAAACTATTACAATGAGCAGTTCTTC.

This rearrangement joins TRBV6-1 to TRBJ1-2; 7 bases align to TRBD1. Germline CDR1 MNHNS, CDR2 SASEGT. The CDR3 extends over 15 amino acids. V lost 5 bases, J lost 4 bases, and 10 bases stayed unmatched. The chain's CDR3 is CASSSQEGQPYGYTF. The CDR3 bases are TGTGCCAGCAGTAGCCAGGAGGGACAGCCCTATGGCTACACCTTC.

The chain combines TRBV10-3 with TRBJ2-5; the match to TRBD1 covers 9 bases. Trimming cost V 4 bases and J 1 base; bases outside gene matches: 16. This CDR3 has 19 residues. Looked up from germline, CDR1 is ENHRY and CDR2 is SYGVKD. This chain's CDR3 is CAISASRGGTGPFQETQYF. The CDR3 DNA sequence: TGTGCCATCAGTGCCTCCCGAGGGGGGACAGGGCCCTTCCAAGAGACCCAGTACTTC.

The CDR3 sequence is CASSPGRNQETQYF. The CDR3 DNA reads as TGTGCCAGCAGCCCGGGACGGAACCAAGAGACCCAGTACTTC. This rearrangement joins TRBV7-2 to TRBJ2-5; the D gene could be TRBD1 or TRBD2 (5 bases each). Germline V gene data show CDR1 as SGHTA and CDR2 as FQGNSA. Trimming stripped 5 bases from V and 0 bases from J, with 10 bases between. This CDR3 spans 14 amino acids.

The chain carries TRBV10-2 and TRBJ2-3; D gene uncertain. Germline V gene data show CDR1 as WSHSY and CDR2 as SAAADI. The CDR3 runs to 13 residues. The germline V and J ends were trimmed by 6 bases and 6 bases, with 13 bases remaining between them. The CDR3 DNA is TGCGCCAGCAGCCCCCAAGGCCCCGATACGCAGTATTTT. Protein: CASSPQGPDTQYF.

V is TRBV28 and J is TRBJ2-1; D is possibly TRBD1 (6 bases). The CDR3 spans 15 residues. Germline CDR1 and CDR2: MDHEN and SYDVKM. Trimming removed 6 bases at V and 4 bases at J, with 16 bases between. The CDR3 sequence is CASSNRDTLYNEQFF. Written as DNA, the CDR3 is TGTGCCAGCAGCAACCGGGACACCCTTTACAATGAGCAGTTCTTC.

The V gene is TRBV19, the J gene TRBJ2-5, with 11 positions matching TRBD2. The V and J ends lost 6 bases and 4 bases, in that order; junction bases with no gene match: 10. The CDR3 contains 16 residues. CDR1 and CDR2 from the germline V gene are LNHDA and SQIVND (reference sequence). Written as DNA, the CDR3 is TGTGCCAGTAGCGCGGGGTTAGCGGGAGGGATAGAGACCCAGTACTTC. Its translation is CASSAGLAGGIETQYF.

The DNA for the CDR3 is TGCGCCAGCAGCTTGGCCCCCGGTCTAATCGGGAACACTGAAGCTTTCTTT. Its protein product is CASSLAPGLIGNTEAFF. J is TRBJ1-1 and V is TRBV5-1; D is unresolved. V shed 0 bases and J shed 1 base, with 16 bases lying between them. The V gene's germline CDR1 is SGHRS and CDR2 YFSETQ. There are 17 residues in the CDR3.

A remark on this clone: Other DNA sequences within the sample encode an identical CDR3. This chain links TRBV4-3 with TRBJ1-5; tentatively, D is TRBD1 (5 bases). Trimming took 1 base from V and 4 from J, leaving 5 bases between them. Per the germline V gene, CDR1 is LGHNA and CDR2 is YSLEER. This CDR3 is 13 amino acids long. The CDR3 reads CASSQGGNQPQHF. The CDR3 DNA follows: TGCGCCAGCAGCCAAGGGGGGAATCAGCCCCAGCATTTT.

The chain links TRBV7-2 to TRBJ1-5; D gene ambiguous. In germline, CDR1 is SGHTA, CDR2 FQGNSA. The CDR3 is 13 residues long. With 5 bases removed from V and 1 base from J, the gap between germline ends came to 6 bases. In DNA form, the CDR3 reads TGTGCCAGCAGCACCGAAAGCAATCAGCCCCAGCATTTT. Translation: CASSTESNQPQHF. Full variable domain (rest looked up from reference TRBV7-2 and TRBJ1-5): GAGVSQSPSNKVTEKGKDVELRCDPISGHTALYWYRQSLGQGLEFLIYFQGNSAPDKSGLPSDRFSAERTGGSVSTLTIQRTQQEDSAVYLCASSTESNQPQHFGDGTRLSIL.

CDR3 protein: CARSRTSGRERDTQYF. CDR3 DNA: TGTGCCAGAAGCCGGACTAGCGGGAGGGAGAGAGATACGCAGTATTTT. The chain employs TRBV7-5 and TRBJ2-3; TRBD2 was called by the table and not checked on the DNA. TRBV7-5 is given as a pseudogene. This CDR3 contains 16 residues.

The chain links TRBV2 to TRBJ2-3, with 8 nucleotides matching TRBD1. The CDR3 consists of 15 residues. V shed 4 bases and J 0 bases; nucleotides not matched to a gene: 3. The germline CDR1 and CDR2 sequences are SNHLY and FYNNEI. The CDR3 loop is CASSGDRTSTDTQYF. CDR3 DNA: TGTGCCAGCAGTGGGGACAGGACTAGCACAGATACGCAGTATTTT.

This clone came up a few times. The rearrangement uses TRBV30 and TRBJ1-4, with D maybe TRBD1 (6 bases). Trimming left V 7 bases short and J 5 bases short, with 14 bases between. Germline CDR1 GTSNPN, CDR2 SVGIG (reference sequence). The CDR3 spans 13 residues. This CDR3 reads CAFQRGGNEKLFF. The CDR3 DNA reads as TGTGCCTTCCAACGGGGGGGCAATGAAAAACTGTTTTTT.

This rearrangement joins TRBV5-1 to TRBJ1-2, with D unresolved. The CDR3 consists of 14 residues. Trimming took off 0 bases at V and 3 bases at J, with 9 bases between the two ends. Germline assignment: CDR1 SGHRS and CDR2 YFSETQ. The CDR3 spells CASSLVRVDYGYTF. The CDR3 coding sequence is TGCGCCAGCAGCTTGGTGAGGGTTGACTATGGCTACACCTTC. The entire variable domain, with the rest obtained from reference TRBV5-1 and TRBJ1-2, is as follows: KAGVTQTPRYLIKTRGQQVTLSCSPISGHRSVSWYQQTPGQGLQFLFEYFSETQRNKGNFPGRFSGRQFSNSRSEMNVSTLELGDSALYLCASSLVRVDYGYTFGSGTRLTVV.

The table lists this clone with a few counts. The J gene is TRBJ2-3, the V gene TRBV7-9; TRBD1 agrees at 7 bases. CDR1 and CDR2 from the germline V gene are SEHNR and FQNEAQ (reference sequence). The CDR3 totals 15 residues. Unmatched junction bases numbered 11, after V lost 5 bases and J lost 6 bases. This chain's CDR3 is CASSGVVTGYDTQYF. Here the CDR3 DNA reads TGTGCCAGCAGCGGGGTCGTGACAGGGTACGATACGCAGTATTTT.

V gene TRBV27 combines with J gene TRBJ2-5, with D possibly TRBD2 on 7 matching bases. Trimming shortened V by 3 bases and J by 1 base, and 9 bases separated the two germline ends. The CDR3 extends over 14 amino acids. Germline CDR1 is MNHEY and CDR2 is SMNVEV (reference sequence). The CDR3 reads CASSFGGLQETQYF. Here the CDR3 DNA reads TGTGCCAGCAGTTTCGGGGGGCTCCAAGAGACCCAGTACTTC.

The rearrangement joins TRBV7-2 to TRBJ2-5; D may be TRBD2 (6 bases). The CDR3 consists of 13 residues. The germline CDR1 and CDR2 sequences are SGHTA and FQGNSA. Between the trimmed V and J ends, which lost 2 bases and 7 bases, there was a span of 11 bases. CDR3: CASSLSAGGTQYF. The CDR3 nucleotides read TGTGCCAGCAGCTTATCAGCCGGGGGGACCCAGTACTTC.

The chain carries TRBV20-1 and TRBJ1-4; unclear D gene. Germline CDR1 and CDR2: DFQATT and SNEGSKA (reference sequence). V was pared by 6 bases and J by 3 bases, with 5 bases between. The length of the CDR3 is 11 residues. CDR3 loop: CSATSNEKLFF. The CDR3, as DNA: TGCAGTGCCACTTCTAATGAAAAACTGTTTTTT.

CDR3 sequence reads: CASSLTENNEQFF. For the CDR3, the DNA is TGTGCCAGCAGCTTAACAGAGAACAATGAGCAGTTCTTC. The chain uses TRBV2 and TRBJ2-1; D uncertain. The CDR3 covers 13 residues. The germline V gene has CDR1 SNHLY and CDR2 FYNNEI. Trimming left V 6 bases short and J 5 bases short, with 11 bases between.